This T cell receptor beta chain was obtained from a study of spatial heterogeneity in lung cancer. Time point defined: sample taken at primary tumor resection. Frozen PBMC, nontumor lung or tumor provided whole RNA, which was sequenced unsorted. J was trimmed by 0 bases and V by 6 bases; bases with no gene match: 11. Germline-derived CDR1 and CDR2 are MNHEY and SVGEGT. The CDR3 length is 17 residues. All TCR cDNA molecules were individually tagged with a unique molecular identifier. MiXCR was run by TCRdb on the 5' RACE reads, yielding one entry per CDR3 protein. Of some 21,000 distinct CDR3 sequences in the sample, about 4.6% were seen once.

The chain joins TRBV6-2 or TRBV6-3 to TRBJ1-1; TRBD1 aligns across 9 bases. The origin of this receptor is a male donor with early-stage non-small cell lung cancer. Sequencing was performed on PBMCs, taken at surgery. CDR3: CASSPTDRGLLNTEAFF. For the CDR3, the DNA is TGTGCCAGCAGCCCGACGGACAGGGGTCTTTTGAACACTGAAGCTTTCTTT.